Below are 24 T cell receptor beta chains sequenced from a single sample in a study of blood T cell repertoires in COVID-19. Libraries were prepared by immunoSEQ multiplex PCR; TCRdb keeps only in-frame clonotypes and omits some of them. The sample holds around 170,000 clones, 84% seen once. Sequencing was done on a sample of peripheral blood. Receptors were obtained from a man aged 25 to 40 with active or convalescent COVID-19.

The CDR3 here is CASSTYSGTPNTEAFF. CDR3 coding DNA: TGTGCCAGCAGTACCTATTCCGGGACACCCAACACTGAAGCTTTCTTT. The chain uses TRBV27 and TRBJ1-1; D might be TRBD1 (6 bases). The germline V and J ends were trimmed by 5 bases and 2 bases, with 18 bases remaining between them. The CDR3 is 16 amino acids. The V gene's germline CDR1 is MNHEY and CDR2 SMNVEV (reference sequence).

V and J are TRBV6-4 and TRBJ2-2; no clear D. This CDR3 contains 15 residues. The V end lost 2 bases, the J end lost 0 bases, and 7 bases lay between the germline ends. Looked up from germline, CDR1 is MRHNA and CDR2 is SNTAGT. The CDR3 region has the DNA TGTGCCAGCAGTGACCCCAGGTCGAACACCGGGGAGCTGTTTTTT. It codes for CASSDPRSNTGELFF.

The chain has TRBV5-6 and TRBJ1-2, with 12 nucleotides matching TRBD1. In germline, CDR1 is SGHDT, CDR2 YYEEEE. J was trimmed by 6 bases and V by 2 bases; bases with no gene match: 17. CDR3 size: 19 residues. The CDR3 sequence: CASSLGHGTGGLLRDGYTF. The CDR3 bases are TGTGCCAGCAGCTTAGGGCACGGGACAGGGGGCCTCCTGCGGGATGGCTACACCTTC.

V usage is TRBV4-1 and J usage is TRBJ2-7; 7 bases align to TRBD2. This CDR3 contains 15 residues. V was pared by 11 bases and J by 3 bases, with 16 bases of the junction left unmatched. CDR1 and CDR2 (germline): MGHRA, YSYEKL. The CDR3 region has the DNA TGCGCCTCCCGGGCCCGGCGGGAGATAAACTACGAGCAGTACTTC. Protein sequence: CASRARREINYEQYF.

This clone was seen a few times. The CDR3 coding sequence is TGTGCCAGCAGCTTAGATCGGGGCTCTGGAAACACCATATATTTT. Its translation is CASSLDRGSGNTIYF. This chain uses TRBV7-9 with TRBJ1-3; no clear D. Trimming removed 1 base from V and 0 bases from J, with 7 bases in between. This CDR3 has 15 residues. Germline lookup yields CDR1 SEHNR and CDR2 FQNEAQ (reference sequence).

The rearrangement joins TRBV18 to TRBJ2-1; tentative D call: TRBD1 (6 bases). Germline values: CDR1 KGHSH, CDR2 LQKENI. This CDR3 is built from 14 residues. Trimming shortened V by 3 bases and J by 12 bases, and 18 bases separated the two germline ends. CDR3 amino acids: CASSPYRDMEGQFF. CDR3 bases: TGTGCCAGCTCACCCTACCGGGACATGGAAGGGCAGTTCTTC. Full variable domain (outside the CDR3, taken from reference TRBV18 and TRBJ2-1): NAGVMQNPRHLVRRRGQEARLRCSPMKGHSHVYWYRQLPEEGLKFMVYLQKENIIDESGMPKERFSAEFPKEGPSILRIQQVVRGDSAAYFCASSPYRDMEGQFFGPGTRLTVL.

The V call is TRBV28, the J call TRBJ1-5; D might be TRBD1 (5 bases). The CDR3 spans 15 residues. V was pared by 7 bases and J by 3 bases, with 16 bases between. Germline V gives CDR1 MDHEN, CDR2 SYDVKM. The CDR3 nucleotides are TGTGCCAGCACCCCTCGGGGGGGTTTCAATCAGCCCCAGCATTTT. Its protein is CASTPRGGFNQPQHF.

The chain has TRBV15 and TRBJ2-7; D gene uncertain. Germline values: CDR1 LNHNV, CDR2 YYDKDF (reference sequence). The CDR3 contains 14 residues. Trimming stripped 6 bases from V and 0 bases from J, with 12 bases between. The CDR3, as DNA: TGTGCCACCAGTTCCGACCGGAGCTCCTACGAGCAGTACTTC. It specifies CATSSDRSSYEQYF. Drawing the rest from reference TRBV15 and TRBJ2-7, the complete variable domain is DAMVIQNPRYQVTQFGKPVTLSCSQTLNHNVMYWYQQKSSQAPKLLFHYYDKDFNNEADTPDNFQSRRPNTSFCFLDIRSPGLGDTAMYLCATSSDRSSYEQYFGPGTRLTVT.

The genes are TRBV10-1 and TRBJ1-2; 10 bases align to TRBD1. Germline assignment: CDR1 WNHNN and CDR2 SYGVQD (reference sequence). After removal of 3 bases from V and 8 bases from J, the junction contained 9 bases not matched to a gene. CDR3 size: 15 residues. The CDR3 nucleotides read TGCGCCAGCAGTGACGACAGGGGGCTAGTCGTCGGCTACACCTTC. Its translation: CASSDDRGLVVGYTF.

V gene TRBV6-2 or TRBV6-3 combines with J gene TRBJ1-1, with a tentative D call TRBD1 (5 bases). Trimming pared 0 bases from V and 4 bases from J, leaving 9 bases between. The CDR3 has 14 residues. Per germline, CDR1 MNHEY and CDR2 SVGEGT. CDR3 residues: CASSYSSQGTEAFF. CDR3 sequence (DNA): TGTGCCAGCAGTTACTCGTCCCAGGGCACTGAAGCTTTCTTT.

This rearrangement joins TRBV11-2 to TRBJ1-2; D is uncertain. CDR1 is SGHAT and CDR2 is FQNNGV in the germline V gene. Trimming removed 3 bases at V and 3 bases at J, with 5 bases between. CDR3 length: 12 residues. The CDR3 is CASSFRDYGYTF. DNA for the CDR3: TGTGCCAGCAGCTTCCGGGACTATGGCTACACCTTC.

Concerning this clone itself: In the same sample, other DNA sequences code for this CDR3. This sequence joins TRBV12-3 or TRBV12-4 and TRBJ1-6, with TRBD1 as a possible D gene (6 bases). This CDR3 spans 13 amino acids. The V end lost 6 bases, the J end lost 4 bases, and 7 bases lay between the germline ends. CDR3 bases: TGTGCCAGCAGGGACAGTTATAATTCACCCCTCCACTTT. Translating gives CASRDSYNSPLHF.

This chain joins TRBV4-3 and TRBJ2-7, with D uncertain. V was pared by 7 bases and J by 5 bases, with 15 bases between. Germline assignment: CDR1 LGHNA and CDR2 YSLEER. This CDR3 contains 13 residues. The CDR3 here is CASNPTGVNEQYF. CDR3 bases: TGCGCCAGCAACCCGACCGGAGTCAACGAGCAGTACTTC.

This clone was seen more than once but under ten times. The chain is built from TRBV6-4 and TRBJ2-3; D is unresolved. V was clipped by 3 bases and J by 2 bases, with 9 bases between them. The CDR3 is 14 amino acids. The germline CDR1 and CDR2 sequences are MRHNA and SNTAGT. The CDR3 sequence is CASSERPDTDTQYF. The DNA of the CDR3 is TGTGCCAGCAGTGAGAGGCCGGACACAGATACGCAGTATTTT.

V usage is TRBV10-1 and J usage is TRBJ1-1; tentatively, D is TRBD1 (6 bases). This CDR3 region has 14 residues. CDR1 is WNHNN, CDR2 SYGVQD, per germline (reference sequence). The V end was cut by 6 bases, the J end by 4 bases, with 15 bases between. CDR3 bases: TGCGCCAGCAGGAGGGGGGGCAGTGGCACTGAAGCTTTCTTT. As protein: CASRRGGSGTEAFF.

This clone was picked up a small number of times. CDR3 in amino acids: CASSLDRGPYEQYF. CDR3 DNA sequence: TGTGCCAGCAGTTTGGACAGGGGACCCTACGAGCAGTACTTC. The V gene is TRBV6-2 or TRBV6-3, the J gene TRBJ2-7; TRBD1 matches 9 bases. Germline trimming cut 4 bases from V and 2 bases from J; bases unmatched to any gene: 3. The CDR3 spans 14 residues. Germline V gives CDR1 MNHEY, CDR2 SVGEGT.

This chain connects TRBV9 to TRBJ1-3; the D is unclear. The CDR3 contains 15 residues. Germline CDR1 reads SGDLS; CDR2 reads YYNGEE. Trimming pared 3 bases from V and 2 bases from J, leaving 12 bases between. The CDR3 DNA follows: TGTGCCAGCAGCGCCTTCGGAGGGACTGGAAACACCATATATTTT. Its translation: CASSAFGGTGNTIYF.

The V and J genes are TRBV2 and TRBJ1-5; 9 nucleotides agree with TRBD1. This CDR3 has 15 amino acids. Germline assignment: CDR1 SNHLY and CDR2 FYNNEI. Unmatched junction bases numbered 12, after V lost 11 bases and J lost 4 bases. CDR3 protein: CAFSQGAMGNQPQHF. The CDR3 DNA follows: TGTGCCTTCTCACAGGGGGCGATGGGGAATCAGCCCCAGCATTTT.

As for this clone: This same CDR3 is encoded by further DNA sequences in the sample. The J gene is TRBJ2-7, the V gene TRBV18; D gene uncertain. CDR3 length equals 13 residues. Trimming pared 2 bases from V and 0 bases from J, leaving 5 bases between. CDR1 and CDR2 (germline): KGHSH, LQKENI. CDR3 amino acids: CASSPTSSYEQYF. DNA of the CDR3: TGTGCCAGCTCACCAACATCCTCCTACGAGCAGTACTTC.

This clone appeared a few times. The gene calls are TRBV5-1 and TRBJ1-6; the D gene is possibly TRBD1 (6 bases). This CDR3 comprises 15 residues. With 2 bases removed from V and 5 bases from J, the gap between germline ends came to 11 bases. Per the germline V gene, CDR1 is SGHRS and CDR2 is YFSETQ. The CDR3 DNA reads TGCGCCAGCAGCTTCCGGACAGATAATAATTCACCCCTCCACTTT. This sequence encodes CASSFRTDNNSPLHF.

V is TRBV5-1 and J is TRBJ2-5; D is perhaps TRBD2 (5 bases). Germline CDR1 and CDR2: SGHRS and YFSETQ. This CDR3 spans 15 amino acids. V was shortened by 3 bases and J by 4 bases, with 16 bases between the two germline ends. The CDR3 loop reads CASSSSTRSPETQYF. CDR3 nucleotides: TGCGCCAGCAGCTCATCCACTAGGTCACCAGAGACCCAGTACTTC.

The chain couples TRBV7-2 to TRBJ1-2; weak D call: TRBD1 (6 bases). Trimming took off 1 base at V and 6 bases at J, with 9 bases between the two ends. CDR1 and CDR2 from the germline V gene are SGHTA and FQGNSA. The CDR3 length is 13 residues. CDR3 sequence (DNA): TGTGCCAGCAGCTTAGAAGGGGGTAATGGCTACACCTTC. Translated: CASSLEGGNGYTF.

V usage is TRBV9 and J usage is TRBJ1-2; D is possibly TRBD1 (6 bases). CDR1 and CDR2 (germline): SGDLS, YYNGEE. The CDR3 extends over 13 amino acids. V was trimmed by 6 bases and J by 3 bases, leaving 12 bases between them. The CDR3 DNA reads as TGTGCCAGCACCCTAGGACAGTACTATGGCTACACCTTC. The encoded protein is CASTLGQYYGYTF.

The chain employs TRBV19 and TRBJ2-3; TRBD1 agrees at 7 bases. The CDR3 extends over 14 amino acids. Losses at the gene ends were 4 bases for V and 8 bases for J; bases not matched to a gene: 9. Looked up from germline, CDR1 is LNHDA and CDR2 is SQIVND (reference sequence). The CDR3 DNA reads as TGTGCCAGTAGTACCCTGGGACAGTCCGTTACGCAGTATTTT. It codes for CASSTLGQSVTQYF.